This TCR beta chain comes out of a study of blood T cell repertoires in COVID-19. Turning to the study itself: The United States, Italy and Spain provided the acute and convalescent COVID-19 samples. T cells, B-cell-depleted T cells, or PBMCs supplied cDNA or gDNA.

As handled by the study authors: The assay estimated nucleated cells by amplifying reference gene primers. Sequencing used immunoSEQ multiplex PCR; TCRdb keeps in-frame clones, though not all of them. The DNA gave D and trimming, while V, J and clone size come from that table. This sample has 80,000 to 100,000 clones, with roughly 86% found just once. The CDR3 contains 14 residues. The germline gives CDR1 SGDLS, CDR2 YYNGEE. Deletions cut 0 bases from V and 4 bases from J, with 10 bases between. This receptor was obtained from a man aged 45-65 years with acute or convalescent COVID-19. The chain uses TRBV9 and TRBJ1-2; D is undetermined. What was sequenced was peripheral blood. CDR3 protein: CASSVAPVGYGYTF. The DNA for the CDR3 is TGTGCCAGCAGCGTAGCACCCGTCGGCTATGGCTACACCTTC.